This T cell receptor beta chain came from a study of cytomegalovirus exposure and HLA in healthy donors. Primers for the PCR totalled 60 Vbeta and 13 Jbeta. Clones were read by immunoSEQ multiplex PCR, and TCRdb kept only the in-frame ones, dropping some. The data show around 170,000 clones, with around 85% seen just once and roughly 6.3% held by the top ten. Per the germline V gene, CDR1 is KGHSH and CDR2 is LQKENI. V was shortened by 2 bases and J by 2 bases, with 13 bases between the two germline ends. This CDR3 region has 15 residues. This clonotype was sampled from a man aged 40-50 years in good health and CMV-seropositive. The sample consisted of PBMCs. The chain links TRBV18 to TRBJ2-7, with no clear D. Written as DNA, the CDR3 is TGTGCCAGCTCACCAGGTACTTATATGGCCTACGAGCAGTACTTC. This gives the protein CASSPGTYMAYEQYF.